Ten or more counts support the clone carrying this TCR beta chain. Its antigen is currently unknown. TCRdb called the RACE reads again in MiXCR, with one record for every CDR3 protein. The data show some 71,000 distinct CDR3 sequences, more than 9.5% seen once. The time point is: patch test 3, about 24 weeks after DPC sensitization. Noted treatment: therapeutic diphenylcyclopropenone sensitization with weekly scalp DPC. The study drew its donors from alopecia patients who were 18 to 70 years old and suitable for DPC. The sample belongs to a study of human T cells and chemical hapten exposure. Across the whole study: The upper back received 0.01% DPC by patch testing, with results read at 6 days.

General study results and limits: Controls formed significantly fewer large CDR3 similarity clusters than expanded TCRs did. TCRs exceeding a frequency of 1 in 1000 stayed unchanged under DPC sensitization.

Germline lookup yields CDR1 SGHAT and CDR2 FQNNGV. The CDR3 totals 15 residues. Trimming cost V 5 bases and J 3 bases; bases outside gene matches: 8. Sample: whole blood, taken in connection with sensitization to the hapten diphenylcyclopropenone (DPC). This rearrangement joins TRBV11-2 to TRBJ2-3; TRBD1 aligns across 7 bases. The receptor comes from a woman in her forties or fifties with alopecia areata. Some clones in this sample may be carry-over from other donors' samples. CDR3 in amino acids: CASSRRQGETDTQYF. Written as DNA, the CDR3 is TGTGCCAGCAGCCGTCGACAGGGTGAGACAGATACGCAGTATTTT.